This TCR beta chain was recovered during a study of OX40 agonist ivuxolimab in advanced cancers. The table came from immunoSEQ multiplex PCR; TCRdb's copy has only in-frame clones and leaves some out. The sample includes 65,000 or so clones, 85% to 95% of them seen just once. This TCR was recovered from an adult with an advanced solid tumor such as melanoma, head and neck, liver or kidney cancer. This material consisted of CD4+ or CD8+ T cells sorted from blood, taken in a trial of the OX40 agonist ivuxolimab.

CDR3 nucleotide sequence: TGCAGCGTTGGACTAGCGGGAGGTTCGTACTACAATGAGCAGTTCTTC. This translates into CSVGLAGGSYYNEQFF. J is TRBJ2-1 and V is TRBV29-1; 13 nucleotides match TRBD2. The V segment lost 4 bases and the J segment 3 bases; nucleotides outside the gene matches: 6. The germline V gene has CDR1 SQVTM and CDR2 ANQGSEA. This CDR3 is built from 16 residues.